Listed below are T cell receptor beta chains from one sample, sequenced in a study of T cells expressing NK-cell markers. TCRdb reanalyzed the 5' RACE reads and collapses them to one entry per CDR3 protein, without DNA. The table lists 500,000 to 700,000 distinct CDR3 sequences, with less than 4.5% in the top ten. The sequencing input was blood T cells: a sorted CD56 or NKG2C T cell subset, CD4+ or CD8+ T cells, or bulk PBMC T cells (not recorded which). Receptors originate from a man aged 18 to 35 in good health. The CDR3 runs from the conserved cysteine through the conserved F or W.

j_call: TRBJ2-7
v_call: TRBV20-1
cdr3_aa: CSARGSLAGPYEQYF

j_call: TRBJ2-3
v_call: TRBV11-2
cdr3_aa: CASSPRLAGAADTQYF

j_call: TRBJ2-1
v_call: TRBV29-1
cdr3_aa: CSVEARDNSYNEQFF

j_call: TRBJ2-5
v_call: TRBV6-2/TRBV6-3
cdr3_aa: CASSYADSRGETQYF

j_call: TRBJ2-1
v_call: TRBV13
cdr3_aa: CASGRDYNEQFF

j_call: TRBJ2-7
v_call: TRBV10-3
cdr3_aa: CAISEEGGRGPYEQYF

j_call: TRBJ1-6
v_call: TRBV3-1
cdr3_aa: CASSLRDSNSPLHF

j_call: TRBJ2-1
v_call: TRBV4-3
cdr3_aa: CASSQETSVWVEQFF

j_call: TRBJ2-7
v_call: TRBV7-2
cdr3_aa: CASSLASGSSYEQYF

j_call: TRBJ2-7
v_call: TRBV28
cdr3_aa: CASSGPLAGVSYEQYF

j_call: TRBJ2-2
v_call: TRBV12-3/TRBV12-4
cdr3_aa: CASSSEASTGELFF

j_call: TRBJ2-3
v_call: TRBV27
cdr3_aa: CASSIGLTDTQYF

j_call: TRBJ1-1
v_call: TRBV12-3/TRBV12-4
cdr3_aa: CASSFDRNTEAFF

j_call: TRBJ1-1
v_call: TRBV20-1
cdr3_aa: CRAPGQGVTEAFF

j_call: TRBJ2-1
v_call: TRBV30
cdr3_aa: CAWAVLASYNEQFF

j_call: TRBJ2-7
v_call: TRBV25-1
cdr3_aa: CASSEGLADYEQYF

j_call: TRBJ2-1
v_call: TRBV2
cdr3_aa: CASTSGSSYNEQFF

j_call: TRBJ2-1
v_call: TRBV20-1
cdr3_aa: CSARLAGYYEQFF

j_call: TRBJ1-1
v_call: TRBV10-3
cdr3_aa: CATWDRLNTEAFF

j_call: TRBJ2-5
v_call: TRBV29-1
cdr3_aa: CSVARGSGQETQYF

j_call: TRBJ2-1
v_call: TRBV5-1
cdr3_aa: CASSPSGTRGREQFF

j_call: TRBJ1-1
v_call: TRBV18
cdr3_aa: CASSPGQSITEAFF

j_call: TRBJ2-3
v_call: TRBV15
cdr3_aa: CATSRGTGGPTDTQYF

j_call: TRBJ1-1
v_call: TRBV24-1
cdr3_aa: CATRDSNTEAFF

j_call: TRBJ2-1
v_call: TRBV4-2
cdr3_aa: CASSQPTSGEAANEQFF

j_call: TRBJ2-1
v_call: TRBV4-3
cdr3_aa: CASSATQGWDEQFF

j_call: TRBJ1-1
v_call: TRBV20-1
cdr3_aa: CSARDSIIGTEAFF

j_call: TRBJ2-1
v_call: TRBV12-3/TRBV12-4
cdr3_aa: CASSSQLSGNEQFF

j_call: TRBJ2-3
v_call: TRBV29-1
cdr3_aa: CSVVLAGLDTQYF

j_call: TRBJ1-5
v_call: TRBV3-1
cdr3_aa: CASSQDMDRPQHF

j_call: TRBJ2-2
v_call: TRBV20-1
cdr3_aa: CSAPGQENTGELFF

j_call: TRBJ2-1
v_call: TRBV20-1
cdr3_aa: CSARVGTSGSDEQFF